This TCR beta chain was sequenced for a study of CD8 T cells in Susac syndrome. In regard to this clonotype: Its antigen remains unknown.

Germline-derived CDR1 and CDR2 are MNHEY and SMNVEV (reference sequence). This CDR3 region has 13 residues. The germline V and J ends were trimmed by 0 bases and 3 bases, with 6 bases remaining between them. Random-hexamer reverse transcription was applied to about 0.5 to 1 ug RNA. With immunoSEQ multiplex PCR, TCR beta CDR3 was amplified across 54 Vbeta and 13 Jbeta. MiXCR was run by TCRdb on the immunoSEQ multiplex PCR reads, yielding one entry per CDR3 protein. This table has fewer than 150,000 distinct CDR3 sequences, about 93% appearing once. TCR beta sequencing was performed on blood CD8+ and CD4+ T cells. Negative isolation yielded the CD8+ and CD4+ T cells, while FACS enriched the TEMRA cells. Study results and limitations: The authors acknowledged that the study's TCR sequencing and HLA analysis involved relatively few individuals.

The chain combines TRBV27 with TRBJ2-7; D gene ambiguous. The source of this sequence is a human donor in good health. Sequencing input: CD8+ T cells from PBMCs. CDR3 protein: CASSLSASYEQYF. The CDR3 nucleotides are TGTGCCAGCAGTTTATCTGCTAGCTACGAGCAGTACTTC.